This paragraph reports one TCR beta chain. The data were obtained in a study of blood T cell repertoires in COVID-19. Original data processing: Amplification with reference gene primers provided the estimates of nucleated cell counts. Clones were read by immunoSEQ multiplex PCR, and TCRdb kept only the in-frame ones, dropping some. The DNA was the basis for D and trimming; V, J and clone size are from that table. Here the sample spans under 100,000 clones, approximately 86% being singletons. Germline V CDR1 and CDR2: PRHDT, FYEKMQ (reference sequence). There are 15 residues in the CDR3. V dropped 2 bases and J dropped 2; count of bases not matched to a gene: 4.

Sequencing was carried out using peripheral blood. This TCR was sampled from a man aged 80 or over with active or convalescent COVID-19. The V and J genes are TRBV13 and TRBJ1-1, with TRBD1 identical over 8 bases. CDR3: CASSLRAGGNTEAFF. CDR3 nucleotides: TGTGCCAGCAGCTTAAGAGCAGGGGGCAACACTGAAGCTTTCTTT. The whole variable domain, remainder taken from reference TRBV13 and TRBJ1-1, is AAGVIQSPRHLIKEKRETATLKCYPIPRHDTVYWYQQGPGQDPQFLISFYEKMQSDKGSIPDRFSAQQFSDYHSELNMSSLELGDSALYFCASSLRAGGNTEAFFGQGTRLTVV.